Sequencing of this T cell receptor (beta chain) was carried out in a study of beta chain features in type 1 diabetes. Findings and caveats of the study: Among patients with Type 1 diabetes, TCRB CDR3s were moderately but significantly shorter in every one of the four CD4+ subsets.

Since all of the isolated RNA was reverse transcribed, expressed TCRB transcripts were what got sequenced. Clones were read by immunoSEQ multiplex PCR, and TCRdb kept only the in-frame ones, dropping some. The sample contains 240,000 or so clones, approximately 15% of which appear only once. A note on this clone: The target antigen is unknown.

The origin of this receptor is a man aged 25 to 40 with type 1 diabetes. The specimen was naive CD4+ T cells from blood.

CDR3 protein: CASSYSLAQWTEAFF. The CDR3 DNA reads as TGTGCCAGCAGTTACTCTTTGGCCCAATGGACTGAAGCTTTCTTT. This chain connects TRBV6-5 to TRBJ1-1; unclear D gene. This CDR3 is built from 15 residues. Germline V gene data show CDR1 as MNHEY and CDR2 as SVGAGI. Trimming left V 0 bases short and J 5 bases short, with 13 bases between.